This entry is about one T cell receptor (beta chain). The sample is drawn from a study of blood T cell repertoires in COVID-19. CDR1 is SGHNT and CDR2 is YYREEE in the germline V gene (reference sequence). The ends were cut back, 4 bases at V and 5 bases at J, with 17 bases in the middle. CDR3 length equals 15 residues. Data came from immunoSEQ multiplex PCR; TCRdb stores just in-frame clones and leaves some out. The table lists 150,000 to 200,000 clones, roughly 80% of them singletons. The rearrangement uses TRBV5-4 and TRBJ2-3, with D maybe TRBD1 (7 bases). The clonotype originates from a man aged 55 to 70 with active or convalescent COVID-19. Specimen: peripheral blood. The CDR3 sequence is CASSPRAGQKDTQYF. The CDR3 coding sequence is TGTGCCAGCAGCCCACGGGCGGGACAGAAAGATACGCAGTATTTT.